This record covers a single T cell receptor (beta chain). Germline trimming cut 4 bases from V and 2 bases from J; bases unmatched to any gene: 9. The CDR3 spans 18 residues. Germline loops: CDR1 PRHDT, CDR2 FYEKMQ (reference sequence). Repertoires were generated with immunoSEQ multiplex PCR, while TCRdb's copy carries only in-frame clones and drops some. The sample records around 85,000 clones, 90% to 95% being singletons. The sample originates from a study of technical replicates of blood from several donors. The TCR originated in a human donor in good health. The sequenced material came from T cells isolated from PBMCs. The chain joins TRBV13 to TRBJ2-5; 14 bases match TRBD2. CDR3 region: CASSSPTSGGAYQETQYF. CDR3 nucleotide sequence: TGTGCCAGCAGCTCACCGACTAGCGGGGGGGCCTATCAAGAGACCCAGTACTTC.